This T cell receptor (beta chain) was identified during a study of OX40 agonist ivuxolimab in advanced cancers. For the study at large: Patients were treated with ivuxolimab, an agonistic anti-OX40 (CD134) antibody. Age averaged approximately 60 years (range roughly 23 to 90), and around 87% were male. Findings and limits, study-wide: Among the lowest peripheral clonal expansion occurred in 0.1-3.0 mg/kg partial responders. In the expanded peripheral T cells, antigen specificity was never determined.

The CDR3 length is 13 residues. Looked up from germline, CDR1 is SGHDT and CDR2 is YYEEEE. Trimming took off 2 bases at V and 8 bases at J, with 13 bases between the two ends. Clones were read by immunoSEQ multiplex PCR, and TCRdb kept only the in-frame ones, dropping some. The table lists 80,000 to 100,000 clones, roughly nine tenths of them singletons. With regard to this clone: The antigen is unknown.

This chain joins TRBV5-6 and TRBJ1-2; no clear D gene. The sample was CD4+ or CD8+ T cells sorted from blood, taken in a trial of the OX40 agonist ivuxolimab. The source of this sequence is an adult with an advanced solid tumor such as melanoma, head and neck, liver or kidney cancer. Here the CDR3 DNA reads TGTGCCAGCAGCTTTCCGGGAGAAGAGGGCTACACCTTC. Protein: CASSFPGEEGYTF. The full variable domain, rest sourced from reference TRBV5-6 and TRBJ1-2, is DAGVTQSPTHLIKTRGQQVTLRCSPKSGHDTVSWYQQALGQGPQFIFQYYEEEERQRGNFPDRFSGHQFPNYSSELNVNALLLGDSALYLCASSFPGEEGYTFGSGTRLTVV.